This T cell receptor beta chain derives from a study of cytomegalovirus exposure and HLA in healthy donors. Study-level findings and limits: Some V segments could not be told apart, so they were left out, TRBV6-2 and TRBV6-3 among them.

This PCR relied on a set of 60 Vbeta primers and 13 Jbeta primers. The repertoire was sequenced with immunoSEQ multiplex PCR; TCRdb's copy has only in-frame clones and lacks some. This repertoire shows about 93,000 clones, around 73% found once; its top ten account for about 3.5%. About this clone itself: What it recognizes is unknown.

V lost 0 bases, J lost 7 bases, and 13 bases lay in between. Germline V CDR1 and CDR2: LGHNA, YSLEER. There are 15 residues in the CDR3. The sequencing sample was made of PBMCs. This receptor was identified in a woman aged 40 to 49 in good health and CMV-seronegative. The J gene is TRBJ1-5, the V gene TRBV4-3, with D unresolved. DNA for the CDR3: TGCGCCAGCAGCCAAGATCTACGAGGCGGGCAGCCCCAGCATTTT. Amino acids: CASSQDLRGGQPQHF.